This T cell receptor (beta chain) stems from a study of blood T cell repertoires in COVID-19 (dated by TCRdb to between 2020 and 2021). Some background on the complete study: Samples covering the acute and convalescent phases of COVID-19 were provided by collaborators in the United States, Italy and Spain. The prospective study material was composed of cDNA or gDNA derived from T cells, B-cell-depleted T cells, or PBMCs. Deeply sampled blood TCRbeta repertoires from subjects exposed to, actively infected with, or recovered from COVID-19 were included in the dataset. The repertoires were released in a freely available public database meant as a resource for research on the immune response to SARS-CoV-2. Samples came from the ongoing ImmuneRACE study (first 160 participants) plus 1,254 subjects from 6 global collaborators. A de-identified subject ID, COVID-19 status, age in years and sex were almost always included in the sample metadata. Where available, HLA class I and class II types were taken from metadata supplied by the sample provider and were not determined by assay-based typing. General conclusions and limits of the study: The quantity of clinical and demographic metadata differed by source and by participant and was supplied without curation.

CDR1 and CDR2 were assigned from the germline V gene (reference sequence) as SEHNR and FQNEAQ. From its cysteine to its phenylalanine, the CDR3 spans 16 amino acids. The entry retains the CDR3 DNA only, 48 bases that are in frame from base 1. The junction shows trimming of 5 bases on V and 5 bases on J, and the gene matches do not reach 11 bases of it. At one collaborating source in Seattle, patients were enrolled during active infection and were followed longitudinally through the course of disease. Each collaborating institution followed its own protocols to collect whole blood in K2EDTA tubes. For TCRbeta analysis, collaborators shipped samples as frozen whole blood, isolated PBMCs, or DNA extracted from either of those sample types. The immunoSEQ Assay, a bias-controlled multiplex PCR, was used to amplify TCRbeta CDR3 regions from genomic DNA. In the authors' own workflow: Nucleated cell counts per sample were estimated from amplification of reference gene primers within the assay. To quantify the absolute abundance of each unique TCRbeta CDR3 rearrangement, sequence reads were collapsed and filtered. For each sample, productive Simpson clonality was calculated as the square root of Simpson's diversity index over productive rearrangements. TCRdb limited this immuneACCESS table to in-frame rearrangements with V and J called. A share of clones is missing; checked studies link under half to unresolved V genes, and the rest is unexplained. Clone size and V and J calls were adopted from that table, with D and trimming inferred from the DNA. The table for this sample lists a few hundred thousand clones; over 80% of them were counted only once. The ten top clones hold 6.3% of the sample.

With respect to this clone: The clone's antigen remains unknown. No much larger clone exists at a distance of one base, and base qualities are not known.

Recombination joined TRBV7-9 with TRBJ1-1, and 10 junction bases match TRBD1. This TCR was recovered from a woman aged 45-65 years with COVID-19, enrolled during active disease. Sequences were obtained from peripheral blood. The CDR3 protein sequence reads: CASSQRQGAVRTEAFF. The sequenced DNA: TGTGCCAGCAGCCAACGACAGGGGGCGGTGAGGACTGAAGCTTTCTTT.